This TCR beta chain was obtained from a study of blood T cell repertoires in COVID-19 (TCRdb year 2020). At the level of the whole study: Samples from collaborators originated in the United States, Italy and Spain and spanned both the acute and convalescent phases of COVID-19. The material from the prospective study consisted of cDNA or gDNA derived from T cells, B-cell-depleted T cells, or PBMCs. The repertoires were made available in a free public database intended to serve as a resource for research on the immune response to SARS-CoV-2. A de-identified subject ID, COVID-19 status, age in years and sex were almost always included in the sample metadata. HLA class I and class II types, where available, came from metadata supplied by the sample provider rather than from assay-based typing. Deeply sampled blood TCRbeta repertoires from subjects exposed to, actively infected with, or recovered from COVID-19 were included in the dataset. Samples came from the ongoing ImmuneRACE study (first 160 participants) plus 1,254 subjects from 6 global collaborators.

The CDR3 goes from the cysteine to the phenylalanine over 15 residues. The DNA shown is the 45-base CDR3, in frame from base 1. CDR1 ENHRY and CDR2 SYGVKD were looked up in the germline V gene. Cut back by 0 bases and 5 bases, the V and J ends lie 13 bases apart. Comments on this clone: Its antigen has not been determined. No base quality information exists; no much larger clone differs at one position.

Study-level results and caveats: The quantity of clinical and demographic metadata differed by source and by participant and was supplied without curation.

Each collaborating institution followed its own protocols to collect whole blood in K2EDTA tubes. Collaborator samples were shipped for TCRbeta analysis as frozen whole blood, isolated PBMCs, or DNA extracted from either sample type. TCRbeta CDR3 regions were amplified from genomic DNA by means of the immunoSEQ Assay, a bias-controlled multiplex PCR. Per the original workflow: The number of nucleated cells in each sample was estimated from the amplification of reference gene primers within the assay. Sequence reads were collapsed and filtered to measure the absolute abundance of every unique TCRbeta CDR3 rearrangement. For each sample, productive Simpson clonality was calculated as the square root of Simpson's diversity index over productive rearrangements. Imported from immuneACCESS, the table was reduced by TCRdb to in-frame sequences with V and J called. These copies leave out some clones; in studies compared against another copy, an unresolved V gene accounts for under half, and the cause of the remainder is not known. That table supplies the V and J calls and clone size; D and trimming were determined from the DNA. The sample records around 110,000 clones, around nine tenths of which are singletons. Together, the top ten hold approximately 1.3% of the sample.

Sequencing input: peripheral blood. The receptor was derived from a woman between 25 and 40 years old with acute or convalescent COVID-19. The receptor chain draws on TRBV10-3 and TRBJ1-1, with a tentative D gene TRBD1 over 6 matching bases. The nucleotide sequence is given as TGTGCCATCAGTGAGTCGGAACAGGGTTTGACTGAAGCTTTCTTT. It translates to CAISESEQGLTEAFF.